This entry concerns a single T cell receptor (beta chain). This sample was included in a study of OX40 agonist ivuxolimab in advanced cancers. Study context: Dose-escalation subjects each had hepatocellular carcinoma, melanoma, renal cell or head and neck cancer.

TCRdb keeps only in-frame clones here, not all; method: immunoSEQ multiplex PCR. The sample shows about 78,000 clones, around nine tenths of them seen only once. The CDR3 spans 14 residues. The germline gives CDR1 MDHEN, CDR2 SYDVKM. Deletions cut 6 bases from V and 6 bases from J, with 15 bases between. The clonotype originates from an adult with an advanced solid tumor such as melanoma, head and neck, liver or kidney cancer. Specimen: CD4+ or CD8+ T cells sorted from blood, collected in a trial of the OX40 agonist ivuxolimab. The chain uses TRBV28 and TRBJ1-5; D unclear. CDR3 in DNA: TGTGCCAGCAGCCCCGGCCTGATCTCTCAGCCCCAGCATTTT. It codes for CASSPGLISQPQHF.